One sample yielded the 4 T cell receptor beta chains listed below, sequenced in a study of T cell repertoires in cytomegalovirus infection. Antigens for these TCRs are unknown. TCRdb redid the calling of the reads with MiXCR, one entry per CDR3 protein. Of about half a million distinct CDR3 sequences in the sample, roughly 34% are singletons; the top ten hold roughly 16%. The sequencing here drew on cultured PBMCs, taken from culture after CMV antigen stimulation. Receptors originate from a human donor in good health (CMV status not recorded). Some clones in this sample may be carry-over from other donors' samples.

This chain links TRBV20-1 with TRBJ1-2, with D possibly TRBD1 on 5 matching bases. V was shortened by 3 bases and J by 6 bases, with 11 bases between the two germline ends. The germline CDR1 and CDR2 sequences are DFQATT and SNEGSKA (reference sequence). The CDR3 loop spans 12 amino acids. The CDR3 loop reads CSARGGGNGYTF. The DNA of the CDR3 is TGCAGTGCTAGGGGGGGGGGGAATGGCTACACCTTC.

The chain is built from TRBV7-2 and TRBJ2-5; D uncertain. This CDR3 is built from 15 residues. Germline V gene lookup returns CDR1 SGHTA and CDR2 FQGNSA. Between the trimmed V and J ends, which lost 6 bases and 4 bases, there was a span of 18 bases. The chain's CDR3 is CASSRTTASTETQYF. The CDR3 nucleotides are TGTGCCAGCAGTCGAACGACTGCCTCCACAGAGACCCAGTACTTC.

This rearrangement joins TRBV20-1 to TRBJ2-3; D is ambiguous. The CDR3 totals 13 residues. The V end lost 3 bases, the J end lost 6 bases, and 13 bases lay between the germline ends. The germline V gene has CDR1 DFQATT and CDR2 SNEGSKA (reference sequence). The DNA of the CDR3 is TGCAGTGCTAGTGGTGGTCATCGCGATACGCAGTATTTT. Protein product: CSASGGHRDTQYF.

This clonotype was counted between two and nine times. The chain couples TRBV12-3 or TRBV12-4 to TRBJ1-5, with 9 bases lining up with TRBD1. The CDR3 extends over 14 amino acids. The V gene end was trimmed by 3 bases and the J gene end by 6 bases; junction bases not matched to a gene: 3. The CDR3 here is CASSLGQGSQPQHF. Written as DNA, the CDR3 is TGTGCCAGCAGTTTGGGACAGGGAAGTCAGCCCCAGCATTTT.